Presented here are 7 T cell receptor beta chains from one specimen sequenced in a study of neurological immune-mediated disorders. A single record per CDR3 protein comes from TCRdb applying MiXCR to the 5' RACE reads. The data contain more than 13,000 distinct CDR3 sequences, more than 6% of them singletons. Material for sequencing was CD8+ T cells from blood. The receptor source for this set is a woman aged 40-49 years in good health.

This clonotype was counted ten times or more. The chain joins TRBV27 to TRBJ2-7, with D tentatively TRBD1 (6 bases). CDR1 and CDR2 from the germline V gene are MNHEY and SMNVEV (reference sequence). Trimming took 3 bases from V and 0 from J, leaving 9 bases between them. There are 14 residues in the CDR3. CDR3 region: CASSFRDTSYEQYF. CDR3 DNA: TGTGCCAGCAGTTTCCGGGACACCTCCTACGAGCAGTACTTC.

This clonotype occurred many times. V usage is TRBV2 and J usage is TRBJ1-5; perhaps TRBD1 as D (5 bases). Germline values: CDR1 SNHLY, CDR2 FYNNEI. The germline V and J ends were trimmed by 5 bases and 1 base, with 12 bases remaining between them. This CDR3 has 15 amino acids. The CDR3: CASSSPGLSNQPQHF. CDR3 nucleotide sequence: TGTGCCAGCAGTTCACCGGGACTAAGCAATCAGCCCCAGCATTTT.

At least ten counts were recorded for this clonotype. The rearrangement joins TRBV29-1 to TRBJ2-2, with 9 bases identical to TRBD1. Germline lookup yields CDR1 SQVTM and CDR2 ANQGSEA. With 5 bases clipped from V and 5 bases from J, the junction kept 6 bases outside the gene matches. The CDR3 consists of 14 residues. CDR3 region: CSVQYGTGTGELFF. In DNA, the CDR3 is TGCAGCGTTCAGTACGGGACAGGGACCGGGGAGCTGTTTTTT.

In its sample, this clonotype was seen many times. This rearrangement joins TRBV9 to TRBJ2-5, with 7 bases fitting TRBD1. V lost 3 bases to trimming and J lost 1 base; unmatched junction nucleotides: 6. Per the germline V gene, CDR1 is SGDLS and CDR2 is YYNGEE. CDR3 length equals 15 residues. CDR3 amino acids: CASSAQGSGQETQYF. CDR3 nucleotide sequence: TGTGCCAGCAGCGCACAGGGGTCGGGCCAAGAGACCCAGTACTTC.

At least ten counts were recorded for this clonotype. The chain recombines TRBV5-6 with TRBJ2-7, with 7 nucleotides matching TRBD2. This CDR3 spans 14 amino acids. CDR1 is SGHDT and CDR2 is YYEEEE in the germline V gene. Unmatched junction bases numbered 2, after V lost 2 bases and J lost 0 bases. CDR3 amino acids: CASSFGLGSYEQYF. In DNA, the CDR3 is TGTGCCAGCAGCTTCGGACTAGGCTCCTACGAGCAGTACTTC.

This clonotype was seen repeatedly, ten times or more. J is TRBJ2-2 and V is TRBV7-9; 9 bases map to TRBD2. Germline lookup yields CDR1 SEHNR and CDR2 FQNEAQ (reference sequence). CDR3 size: 15 residues. J was trimmed by 7 bases and V by 2 bases; bases with no gene match: 5. For the CDR3, the DNA is TGTGCCAGCAGCTTATCAGCGGGAGGCGTCGGGGAGCTGTTTTTT. As protein: CASSLSAGGVGELFF.

This clonotype was detected ten times or more. The genes are TRBV6-5 and TRBJ2-5, with TRBD2 matching over 12 bases. This CDR3 has 15 residues. With 5 bases clipped from V and 5 bases from J, the junction kept 6 bases outside the gene matches. Germline-derived CDR1 and CDR2 are MNHEY and SVGAGI. The CDR3 bases are TGTGCCAGCAGTCCTAGCGGGGGGGATCTGGAGACCCAGTACTTC. Translating it yields CASSPSGGDLETQYF.